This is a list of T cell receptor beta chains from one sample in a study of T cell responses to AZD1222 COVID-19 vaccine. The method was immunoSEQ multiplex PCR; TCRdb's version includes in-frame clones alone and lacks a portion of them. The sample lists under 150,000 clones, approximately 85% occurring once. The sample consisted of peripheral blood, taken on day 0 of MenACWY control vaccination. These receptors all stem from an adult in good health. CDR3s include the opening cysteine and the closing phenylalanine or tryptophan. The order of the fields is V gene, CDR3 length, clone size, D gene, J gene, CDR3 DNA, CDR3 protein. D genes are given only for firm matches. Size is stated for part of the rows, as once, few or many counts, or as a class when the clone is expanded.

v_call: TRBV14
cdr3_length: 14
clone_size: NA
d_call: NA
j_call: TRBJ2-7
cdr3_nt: TGTGCCAGCAGCCAAGGTCTCCCTTTTTACGAGCAGTACTTC
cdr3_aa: CASSQGLPFYEQYF

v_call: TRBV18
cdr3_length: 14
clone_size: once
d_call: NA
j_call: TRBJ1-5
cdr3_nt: TGTGCCAGCTCACGAGGACAGACGAATCAGCCCCAGCATTTT
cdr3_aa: CASSRGQTNQPQHF

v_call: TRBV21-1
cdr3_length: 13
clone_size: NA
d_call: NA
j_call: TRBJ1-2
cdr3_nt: TGTGCCAGCAGCAAAGAGGGGTTGGATGGCTACACCTTC
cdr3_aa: CASSKEGLDGYTF

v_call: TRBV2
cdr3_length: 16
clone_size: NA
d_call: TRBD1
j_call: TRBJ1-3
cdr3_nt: TGTGCCAGCAAAATACGGACAGGCCCCACTGGAAACACCATATATTTT
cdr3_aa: CASKIRTGPTGNTIYF

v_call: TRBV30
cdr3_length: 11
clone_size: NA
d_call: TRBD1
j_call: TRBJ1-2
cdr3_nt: TGTGCCCAGGGGGTGTCCTATGGCTACACCTTC
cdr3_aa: CAQGVSYGYTF

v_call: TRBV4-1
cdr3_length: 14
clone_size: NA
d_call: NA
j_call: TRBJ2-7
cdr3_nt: TGCGCCAGCAGCCAAGGGATTAGCGGAGGATTCCGGTACTTC
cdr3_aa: CASSQGISGGFRYF

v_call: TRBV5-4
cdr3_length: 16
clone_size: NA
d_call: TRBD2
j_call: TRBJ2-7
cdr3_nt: TGTGCCAGCAGCTTGGCTTCGCTTGCTAGCGGCGGCGAGCAGTACTTC
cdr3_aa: CASSLASLASGGEQYF

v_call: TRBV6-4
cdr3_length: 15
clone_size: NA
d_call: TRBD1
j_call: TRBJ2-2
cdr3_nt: TGTGCCAGCAGTGCACAGGGGGCGCCATCCGGGGAGCTGTTTTTT
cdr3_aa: CASSAQGAPSGELFF

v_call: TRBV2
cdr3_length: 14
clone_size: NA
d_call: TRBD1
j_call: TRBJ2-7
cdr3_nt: TGTGCCAGCAGTATCGGACAGGGGCCCTACGAGCAGTACTTC
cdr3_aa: CASSIGQGPYEQYF

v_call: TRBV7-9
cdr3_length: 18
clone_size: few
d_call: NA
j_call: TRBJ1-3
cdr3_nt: TGTGCCAGCAGCCTGGATGGGTTATCATCCAGCTCTGGAAACACCATATATTTT
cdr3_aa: CASSLDGLSSSSGNTIYF

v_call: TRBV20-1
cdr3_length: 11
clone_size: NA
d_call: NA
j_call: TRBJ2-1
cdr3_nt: TGCAGTGCTACGCCAGCTGAGGAGCAGTTCTTC
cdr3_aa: CSATPAEEQFF

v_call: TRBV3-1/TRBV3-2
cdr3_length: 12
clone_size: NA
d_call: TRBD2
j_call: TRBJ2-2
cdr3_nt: TGTGCCAGCAGCCAGACTAGCAGGGAGCTGTTTTTT
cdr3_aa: CASSQTSRELFF

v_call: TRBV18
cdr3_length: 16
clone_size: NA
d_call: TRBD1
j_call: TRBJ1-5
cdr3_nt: TGTGCCAGCTCCCGAACTCCACAGGGGAGCGGTCAGCCCCAGCATTTT
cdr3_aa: CASSRTPQGSGQPQHF

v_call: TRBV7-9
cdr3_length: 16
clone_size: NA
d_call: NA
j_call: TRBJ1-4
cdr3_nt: TGTGCCAGCACCTCTCTCTGGACGGGAAGTAATGAAAAACTGTTTTTT
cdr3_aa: CASTSLWTGSNEKLFF

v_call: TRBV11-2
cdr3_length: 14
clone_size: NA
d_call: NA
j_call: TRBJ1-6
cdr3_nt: TGTGCCAGCAGCCCCATTAACTATAATTCACCCCTCCACTTT
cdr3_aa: CASSPINYNSPLHF

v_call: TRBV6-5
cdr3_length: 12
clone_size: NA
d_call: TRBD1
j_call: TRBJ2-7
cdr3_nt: TGTGCCAGCAGCTACAGGGGGCGCGAGCAGTACTTC
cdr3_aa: CASSYRGREQYF

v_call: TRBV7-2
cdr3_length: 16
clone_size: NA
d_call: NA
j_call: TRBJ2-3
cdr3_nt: TGTGCCAGCAGCTTAGAATGGCTAGCTTCCTCAGATACGCAGTATTTT
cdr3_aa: CASSLEWLASSDTQYF

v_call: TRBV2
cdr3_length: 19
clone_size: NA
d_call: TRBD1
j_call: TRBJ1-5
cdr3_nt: TGTGCCAGCAGTGATCGCTGGTTCCAGGGGGCGCGAGGAAATCAGCCCCAGCATTTT
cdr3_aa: CASSDRWFQGARGNQPQHF

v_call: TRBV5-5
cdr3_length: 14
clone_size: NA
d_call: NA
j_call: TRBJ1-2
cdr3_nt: TGTGCCAGCAGCTTGGGACAGAGAAACTATGGCTACACCTTC
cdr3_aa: CASSLGQRNYGYTF

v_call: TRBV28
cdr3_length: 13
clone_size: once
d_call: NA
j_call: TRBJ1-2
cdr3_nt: TGTGCCAGCAGTTCAATGACAGCCTATGGCTACACCTTC
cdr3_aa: CASSSMTAYGYTF

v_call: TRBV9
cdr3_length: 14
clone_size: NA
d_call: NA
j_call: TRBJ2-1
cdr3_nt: TGTGCCAGCAGCTCTAGTAGTCCCTACAATGAGCAGTTCTTC
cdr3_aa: CASSSSSPYNEQFF

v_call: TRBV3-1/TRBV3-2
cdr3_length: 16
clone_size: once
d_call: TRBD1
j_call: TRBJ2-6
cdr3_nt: TGTGCCAGCAGCCACGGACAGGGATCTGGGGCCAACGTCCTGACTTTC
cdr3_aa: CASSHGQGSGANVLTF

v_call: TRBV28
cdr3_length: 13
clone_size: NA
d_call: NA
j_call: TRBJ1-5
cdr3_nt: TGTGCCAGCAGTTCCCGAGCAGAGGAGCCCCAGCATTTT
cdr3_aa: CASSSRAEEPQHF

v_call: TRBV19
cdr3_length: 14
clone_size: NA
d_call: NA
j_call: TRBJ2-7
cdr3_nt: TGTGCCAGTAGTATGCGACACAGCTCCTACGAGCAGTACTTC
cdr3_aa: CASSMRHSSYEQYF

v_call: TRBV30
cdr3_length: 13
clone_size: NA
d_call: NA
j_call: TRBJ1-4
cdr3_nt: TGTGCCTGGAGTGGAAACAGAAATGAAAAACTGTTTTTT
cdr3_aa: CAWSGNRNEKLFF

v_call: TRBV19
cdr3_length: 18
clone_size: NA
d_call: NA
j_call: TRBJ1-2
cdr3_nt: TGTGCCAGTAGTGCCATGAAAACAGGGATCATGGCTAACTATGGCTACACCTTC
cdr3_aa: CASSAMKTGIMANYGYTF

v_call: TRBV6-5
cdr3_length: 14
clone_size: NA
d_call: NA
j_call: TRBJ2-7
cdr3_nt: TGTGCCAGCAGCTGGAGGGGGCAGGACTACGAGCAGTACTTC
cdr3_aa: CASSWRGQDYEQYF

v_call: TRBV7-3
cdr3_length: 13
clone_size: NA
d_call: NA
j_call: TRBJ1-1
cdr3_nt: TGTGCCAGCAGCTTCGGGGGGTACGCTGAAGCTTTCTTT
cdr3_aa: CASSFGGYAEAFF

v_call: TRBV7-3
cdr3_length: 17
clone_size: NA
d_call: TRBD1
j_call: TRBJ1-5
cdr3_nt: TGTGCCAGCAGCCGCGGGACAGGGCGGAGTTGCAATCAGCCCCAGCATTTT
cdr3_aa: CASSRGTGRSCNQPQHF

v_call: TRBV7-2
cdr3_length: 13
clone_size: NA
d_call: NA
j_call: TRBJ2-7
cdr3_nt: TGTGCCAGCAGCTTAGCCCGGGTCTACGAGCAGTACTTC
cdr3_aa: CASSLARVYEQYF

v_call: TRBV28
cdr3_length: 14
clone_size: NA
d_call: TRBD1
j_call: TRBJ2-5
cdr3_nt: TGTGCCAGCAGTTTGGGGACAGAGCAAGAGACCCAGTACTTC
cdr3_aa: CASSLGTEQETQYF